These 27 T cell receptor beta chains were sequenced from one sample in a study of blood T cell repertoires in COVID-19. Clones were sequenced by immunoSEQ multiplex PCR, and TCRdb holds only the in-frame ones, with some missing. Found here are more than 200,000 clones, 80% to 90% of them singletons; the top ten hold roughly 11%. The sample taken for sequencing was peripheral blood. All receptors come from a man aged 45 to 65 with COVID-19, enrolled during active disease.

The V gene is TRBV7-6, the J gene TRBJ2-1; 13 positions agree with TRBD2. This CDR3 has 21 amino acids. The germline V gene has CDR1 SGHVS and CDR2 FNYEAQ. V gave up 5 bases and J gave up 2 bases; unmatched junction bases: 18. This CDR3 reads CASSPSGLAGVPGEAYNEQFF. In DNA, the CDR3 is TGTGCCAGCAGCCCCTCCGGACTAGCGGGAGTCCCGGGTGAGGCCTACAATGAGCAGTTCTTC.

The genes are TRBV30 and TRBJ2-1; 13 bases are a match to TRBD2. Germline trimming cut 2 bases from V and 2 bases from J; bases unmatched to any gene: 3. The germline V gene encodes CDR1 GTSNPN and CDR2 SVGIG (reference sequence). This CDR3 has 16 amino acids. The CDR3 bases are TGTGCCTGGAGTTCAGGGACTAGCGGGACCTACAATGAGCAGTTCTTC. This gives the protein CAWSSGTSGTYNEQFF.

The chain couples TRBV4-2 to TRBJ1-2; 7 bases line up with TRBD1. With V trimmed by 4 bases and J by 4 bases, 9 bases remained unmatched. Germline V CDR1 and CDR2: LGHNA, YNFKEQ. This CDR3 has 15 residues. The CDR3 region is CASSRDRVITYGYTF. CDR3 sequence (DNA): TGTGCCAGCAGCCGAGACAGGGTTATCACCTATGGCTACACCTTC.

The genes are TRBV19 and TRBJ2-5; TRBD1 aligns across 8 bases. The CDR3 consists of 15 residues. Per germline, CDR1 LNHDA and CDR2 SQIVND (reference sequence). The V and J ends lost 4 bases and 1 base, in that order; junction bases with no gene match: 5. The DNA for the CDR3 is TGTGCCAGTAGTAAAACCGGACAGGGCCAAGAGACCCAGTACTTC. Translated: CASSKTGQGQETQYF.

The gene calls are TRBV7-2 and TRBJ2-3; a possible D gene is TRBD2 (6 bases). Germline CDR1 reads SGHTA; CDR2 reads FQGNSA. The germline V and J ends were trimmed by 5 bases and 1 base, with 13 bases remaining between them. CDR3 size: 15 residues. CDR3 protein: CASSPYGGGTDTQYF. The CDR3 DNA sequence: TGTGCCAGCAGCCCATATGGCGGGGGCACAGATACGCAGTATTTT.

The V and J genes are TRBV5-8 and TRBJ2-2; TRBD1 agrees at 10 bases. V was clipped by 5 bases and J by 5 bases; unmatched bases: 12. This CDR3 contains 17 residues. Germline assignment: CDR1 SGHTS and CDR2 YDEGEE. Here the CDR3 DNA reads TGTGCCAGCAGTAACATCCGGGGACAGGGGTGGACCGGGGAGCTGTTTTTT. Protein sequence: CASSNIRGQGWTGELFF.

To note about this clone: The sample has other DNA sequences that encode this CDR3 too. This chain uses TRBV18 with TRBJ1-2; D gene unclear. CDR1 is KGHSH and CDR2 is LQKENI in the germline V gene. With 0 bases removed from V and 0 bases from J, the gap between germline ends came to 8 bases. The CDR3 contains 15 residues. DNA of the CDR3: TGTGCCAGCTCACCACCGGCAGGAACTAACTATGGCTACACCTTC. Its protein product is CASSPPAGTNYGYTF. Using reference TRBV18 and TRBJ1-2 for the parts outside the CDR3, the full variable domain is NAGVMQNPRHLVRRRGQEARLRCSPMKGHSHVYWYRQLPEEGLKFMVYLQKENIIDESGMPKERFSAEFPKEGPSILRIQQVVRGDSAAYFCASSPPAGTNYGYTFGSGTRLTVV.

V is TRBV4-3 and J is TRBJ1-1; weak D call: TRBD1 (5 bases). The CDR3 spans 15 residues. The germline gives CDR1 LGHNA, CDR2 YSLEER. Trimming shortened V by 1 base and J by 5 bases, and 14 bases separated the two germline ends. The CDR3 DNA follows: TGCGCCAGCAGCCAAGTGCCTCAGGGTGTTACTGAAGCTTTCTTT. Its translation is CASSQVPQGVTEAFF.

V and J are TRBV27 and TRBJ2-5, with D hard to call. Trimming took 5 bases from V and 3 from J, leaving 4 bases between them. Per the germline V gene, CDR1 is MNHEY and CDR2 is SMNVEV (reference sequence). CDR3 length: 11 residues. CDR3 amino acids: CASSPKETQYF. CDR3 nucleotide sequence: TGTGCCAGCAGTCCAAAAGAGACCCAGTACTTC.

The chain links TRBV2 to TRBJ1-5; 8 bases fit TRBD1. Germline V gene sequence: CDR1 SNHLY, CDR2 FYNNEI. V shed 5 bases, J shed 7 bases, and the junction held 4 bases outside the gene matches. The CDR3 covers 13 residues. The CDR3 nucleotides read TGTGCCAGCAGTATACAGGGGGGCCAGCCCCAGCATTTT. This sequence encodes CASSIQGGQPQHF.

The genes are TRBV7-2 and TRBJ1-6; D not certain. Germline CDR1 reads SGHTA; CDR2 reads FQGNSA. There are 15 residues in the CDR3. Trimming shortened V by 0 bases and J by 8 bases, and 11 bases separated the two germline ends. The CDR3 region has the DNA TGTGCCAGCAGCTTAGCCACAGCCCCCTATTCACCCCTCCACTTT. It encodes CASSLATAPYSPLHF.

The rearrangement links TRBV6-1 to TRBJ2-1; TRBD2 matches at 8 bases. Trimming removed 2 bases from V and 6 bases from J; junction bases left unmatched: 0. From germline, CDR1 is MNHNS and CDR2 SASEGT. The CDR3 consists of 13 residues. The CDR3 bases are TGTGCCAGCAGTGAACGGGGGGGCAATGAGCAGTTCTTC. Protein product: CASSERGGNEQFF.

The chain joins TRBV7-9 to TRBJ1-6; D remains ambiguous. This CDR3 is built from 16 residues. Trimming stripped 5 bases from V and 0 bases from J, with 11 bases between. Germline V CDR1 and CDR2: SEHNR, FQNEAQ (reference sequence). CDR3 loop: CASSLARSSYNSPLHF. CDR3 in DNA: TGTGCCAGCAGCCTTGCTCGTAGCTCCTATAATTCACCCCTCCACTTT.

The chain couples TRBV5-1 to TRBJ2-7; possible D gene TRBD2, 6 bases. The CDR3 has 15 residues. Trimming took off 5 bases at V and 2 bases at J, with 17 bases between the two ends. Germline CDR1 reads SGHRS; CDR2 reads YFSETQ. The CDR3 spells CASREGPAATYEQYF. For the CDR3, the DNA is TGCGCCAGCAGGGAGGGTCCCGCCGCAACCTACGAGCAGTACTTC.

This clone appeared a single time. The rearrangement joins TRBV11-2 to TRBJ1-2; D is uncertain. The CDR3 length is 14 residues. CDR1 is SGHAT and CDR2 is FQNNGV in the germline V gene. Trimming left V 0 bases short and J 2 bases short, with 7 bases between. The CDR3 coding sequence is TGTGCCAGCAGCTTAGATATCGGGAACTATGGCTACACCTTC. Amino acid sequence: CASSLDIGNYGYTF.

This chain joins TRBV7-8 and TRBJ1-1; TRBD1 is a possible D gene (5 bases). CDR1 and CDR2 from the germline V gene are SGHVS and FQNEAQ. V shed 5 bases and J shed 4 bases, with 14 bases lying between them. The CDR3 contains 14 residues. The CDR3 DNA follows: TGTGCCAGCAGCACGCTCTCGGGGGGCACTGAAGCTTTCTTT. Protein product: CASSTLSGGTEAFF.

V and J are TRBV18 and TRBJ2-5; the D gene is possibly TRBD2 (5 bases). V lost 0 bases and J lost 5, with 13 bases in between. The CDR3 is 15 residues long. CDR1 is KGHSH and CDR2 is LQKENI in the germline V gene. The CDR3 here is CASSPPNSGGETQYF. In DNA, the CDR3 is TGTGCCAGCTCACCACCCAACTCCGGCGGGGAGACCCAGTACTTC.

The CDR3 spells CASGDRGEKLFF. The CDR3 DNA follows: TGTGCCAGCGGGGACAGGGGTGAAAAACTGTTTTTT. The chain has TRBV27 and TRBJ1-4; 10 positions match TRBD1. V trimming: 8 bases; J trimming: 7 bases; junction bases outside the gene matches: 1. Germline-derived CDR1 and CDR2 are MNHEY and SMNVEV (reference sequence). The CDR3 has 12 amino acids.

The chain employs TRBV11-2 and TRBJ2-1, with D perhaps TRBD2 (6 bases). The V end was cut by 8 bases, the J end by 3 bases, with 17 bases between. This CDR3 has 15 amino acids. Per the germline V gene, CDR1 is SGHAT and CDR2 is FQNNGV. The CDR3 nucleotides read TGTGCCAGCTTATACACGGGAGACTTCTACAATGAGCAGTTCTTC. Its translation is CASLYTGDFYNEQFF.

The chain carries TRBV19 and TRBJ2-3; 12 nucleotides agree with TRBD2. The CDR3 is 17 amino acids. Trimming at V came to 7 bases and at J to 2 bases, leaving 10 bases not matched to a gene. The germline gives CDR1 LNHDA, CDR2 SQIVND (reference sequence). CDR3 DNA: TGTGCCAGTAACAACCCGGGACTAGCGGGCTTCACAGATACGCAGTATTTT. Its translation: CASNNPGLAGFTDTQYF.

The chain joins TRBV7-9 to TRBJ2-1, with 13 positions matching TRBD2. Per the germline V gene, CDR1 is SEHNR and CDR2 is FQNEAQ (reference sequence). V lost 0 bases, J lost 4 bases, and 3 bases stayed unmatched. The CDR3 runs 17 residues. CDR3 nucleotide sequence: TGTGCCAGCAGCTTAGCGCAGGGACTAGCGGGATACAATGAGCAGTTCTTC. Protein product: CASSLAQGLAGYNEQFF.

In DNA, the CDR3 is TGTGCCAGCAGCTACTACCGACAGGGGTCCATAGTAAACACCATATATTTT. Amino acid sequence: CASSYYRQGSIVNTIYF. The chain combines TRBV3-1 (or the pseudogene TRBV3-2) with TRBJ1-3; 8 bases fit TRBD1. J lost 6 bases, V lost 5 bases, and 15 bases had no gene match. This CDR3 spans 17 amino acids. Per germline, CDR1 LGHDT and CDR2 YNNKEL (reference sequence).

The chain carries TRBV2 and TRBJ1-2; 9 bases are shared with TRBD1. The J segment lost 0 bases and the V segment lost 4 bases, leaving 6 bases of the junction unmatched. CDR3 length equals 16 residues. Per germline, CDR1 SNHLY and CDR2 FYNNEI. The CDR3 nucleotides are TGTGCCAGCAGTGGTCAGGGACAGGGCACTAACTATGGCTACACCTTC. Its protein product is CASSGQGQGTNYGYTF.

The gene calls are TRBV27 and TRBJ2-1; TRBD1 might be the D (5 bases). V lost 6 bases and J lost 8, with 17 bases in between. CDR1 and CDR2 from the germline V gene are MNHEY and SMNVEV (reference sequence). This CDR3 region has 14 residues. DNA of the CDR3: TGTGCCAGCAGGGGCAGGGCCTGGTTGGATGAGCAGTTCTTC. It specifies CASRGRAWLDEQFF.

The chain combines TRBV9 with TRBJ1-4, with D perhaps matching TRBD1 (5 bases). CDR1 and CDR2 from the germline V gene are SGDLS and YYNGEE. CDR3 length equals 17 residues. With 0 bases removed from V and 4 bases from J, the gap between germline ends came to 16 bases. CDR3: CASSVGLSNRFNEKLFF. The CDR3 DNA is TGTGCCAGCAGCGTAGGGTTGTCGAACAGGTTTAATGAAAAACTGTTTTTT.

The V call is TRBV6-2 or TRBV6-3, the J call TRBJ2-7; the D gene is possibly TRBD1 (7 bases). The CDR3 length is 14 residues. Germline-derived CDR1 and CDR2 are MNHEY and SVGEGT. Trimming shortened V by 5 bases and J by 2 bases, and 13 bases separated the two germline ends. The CDR3 DNA is TGTGCCAGCAGTCAGGGGGGAGCCCCCTACGAGCAGTACTTC. Translating it yields CASSQGGAPYEQYF.

V and J are TRBV10-3 and TRBJ1-3; D gene uncertain. V was trimmed by 5 bases and J by 1 base, leaving 15 bases between them. CDR3 length: 16 residues. Germline CDR1 is ENHRY and CDR2 is SYGVKD. CDR3 protein: CAISSRESPSGNTIYF. Written as DNA, the CDR3 is TGTGCCATCAGTAGTCGGGAGAGCCCTTCTGGAAACACCATATATTTT.